This is a list of T cell receptor beta chains from one sample in a study of control samples from healthy donors and cancer patients. Generated by immunoSEQ multiplex PCR, the TCRdb table keeps only in-frame clones and is missing some. Among 150,000 to 200,000 clones listed, 91% were seen once. The sequenced sample was blood. These receptors were obtained from a woman aged 25 to 39 in good health. Both conserved end residues are part of each CDR3. Fields, in order: J gene, V gene, D gene, clone size, CDR3 protein, CDR3 DNA. A D gene is named only where the DNA matches it firmly. Size values are once, few and many counts, or a class for expanded clones, and some rows have none.

J gene: TRBJ2-7
V gene: TRBV6-2/TRBV6-3
D gene: TRBD1
clone size: few
CDR3 protein: CASSSEDRYEQYF
CDR3 DNA: TGTGCCAGCAGTTCCGAGGACAGGTACGAGCAGTACTTC

J gene: TRBJ2-7
V gene: TRBV18
D gene: TRBD1
clone size: -
CDR3 protein: CASSDGQGYEQYF
CDR3 DNA: TGTGCCAGCTCAGACGGACAGGGCTACGAGCAGTACTTC

J gene: TRBJ2-1
V gene: TRBV27
D gene: TRBD2
clone size: -
CDR3 protein: CASSLSLAGAGEQFF
CDR3 DNA: TGTGCCAGCAGTTTATCCCTAGCGGGAGCGGGGGAGCAGTTCTTC

J gene: TRBJ2-3
V gene: TRBV7-2
D gene: -
clone size: -
CDR3 protein: CASSLGWFTDTQYF
CDR3 DNA: TGTGCCAGCAGCCTAGGGTGGTTCACAGATACGCAGTATTTT

J gene: TRBJ1-3
V gene: TRBV7-9
D gene: -
clone size: -
CDR3 protein: CASSLGGSSGNTIYF
CDR3 DNA: TGTGCCAGCAGCTTAGGTGGATCCTCTGGAAACACCATATATTTT

J gene: TRBJ2-3
V gene: TRBV19
D gene: -
clone size: -
CDR3 protein: CASAGFYSTDTQYF
CDR3 DNA: TGTGCCAGTGCAGGGTTTTACAGCACAGATACGCAGTATTTT

J gene: TRBJ2-5
V gene: TRBV24-1
D gene: TRBD1
clone size: -
CDR3 protein: CATSEQGAETQYF
CDR3 DNA: TGTGCCACGAGCGAACAGGGGGCCGAGACCCAGTACTTC

J gene: TRBJ1-1
V gene: TRBV6-1
D gene: TRBD1
clone size: -
CDR3 protein: CASSGIRDRKSNTEAFF
CDR3 DNA: TGTGCCAGCAGTGGAATCCGGGACAGAAAAAGTAACACTGAAGCTTTCTTT

J gene: TRBJ2-7
V gene: TRBV6-5
D gene: -
clone size: -
CDR3 protein: CASRGQYEQYF
CDR3 DNA: TGTGCCAGCAGGGGGCAATACGAGCAGTACTTC

J gene: TRBJ2-7
V gene: TRBV12-3/TRBV12-4
D gene: -
clone size: -
CDR3 protein: CASSNRDIYEQYF
CDR3 DNA: TGTGCCAGCAGTAACCGGGACATCTACGAGCAGTACTTC

J gene: TRBJ2-7
V gene: TRBV11-1
D gene: -
clone size: -
CDR3 protein: CASSFQGGGSYEQYF
CDR3 DNA: TGTGCCAGCAGCTTTCAGGGAGGGGGCTCCTACGAGCAGTACTTC

J gene: TRBJ2-5
V gene: TRBV25-1
D gene: -
clone size: few
CDR3 protein: CASNGRGETQYF
CDR3 DNA: TGTGCCAGCAATGGCAGGGGAGAGACCCAGTACTTC

J gene: TRBJ2-2
V gene: TRBV5-1
D gene: -
clone size: -
CDR3 protein: CASSLAGLDYTGELFF
CDR3 DNA: TGCGCCAGCAGCTTGGCCGGGCTTGATTACACCGGGGAGCTGTTTTTT

J gene: TRBJ2-7
V gene: TRBV19
D gene: TRBD2
clone size: -
CDR3 protein: CASRNPSGRAYEQYF
CDR3 DNA: TGTGCCAGTAGGAACCCGAGCGGGAGGGCCTACGAGCAGTACTTC

J gene: TRBJ1-2
V gene: TRBV6-5
D gene: TRBD1
clone size: -
CDR3 protein: CASSYPGQGDYGYTF
CDR3 DNA: TGTGCCAGCAGTTACCCGGGACAGGGGGACTATGGCTACACCTTC